This T cell receptor (beta chain) was captured by sequencing in a study of patients and donors after allogeneic stem cell transplantation. This clonotype has a count of ten or more. Between the trimmed V and J ends, which lost 4 bases and 10 bases, there was a span of 17 bases. CDR3 length: 15 residues. Germline V gene data show CDR1 as MGHRA and CDR2 as YSYEKL. Each CDR3 protein is one row after TCRdb ran MiXCR on the RT-PCR reads. The sample consists of about 960,000 distinct CDR3 sequences, over 15% of them appearing once. Sequencing input: blood, either unsorted or a sorted T cell fraction (not recorded which). The TCR sequence derives from a human donor who was either an allogeneic HSCT recipient or a stem cell or donor lymphocyte infusion donor (not recorded which). It is not recorded whose cells these are; they may come from a transplant donor. This rearrangement joins TRBV4-1 to TRBJ1-6; D not resolved. CDR3 in DNA: TGCGCCAGCAGCCTTACGCTGACAATAGGATCACCCCTCCACTTT. This gives the protein CASSLTLTIGSPLHF.